Below, 32 T cell receptor beta chains from the same sample are listed, as sequenced in a study of T cell responses to AZD1222 COVID-19 vaccine. Profiled with immunoSEQ multiplex PCR; TCRdb holds only in-frame clones, not every one. The table includes approximately 88,000 clones, about 89% detected once. The specimen comprised peripheral blood, sampled 28 days after the second AZD1222 dose. These receptors were collected from an adult who received the AZD1222 COVID-19 vaccine.

The V gene is TRBV5-6, the J gene TRBJ1-2; a weak D match, TRBD1 (5 bases). The CDR3 spans 12 residues. The ends were cut back, 4 bases at V and 4 bases at J, with 8 bases in the middle. CDR1 and CDR2 (germline): SGHDT, YYEEEE. DNA of the CDR3: TGTGCCAGCAGCACGGGGCCCTATGGCTACACCTTC. Translated, it gives CASSTGPYGYTF.

The chain is built from TRBV24-1 and TRBJ2-1; TRBD1 aligns across 9 bases. Trimming cost V 6 bases and J 6 bases; bases outside gene matches: 5. Germline lookup yields CDR1 KGHDR and CDR2 SFDVKD. This CDR3 comprises 14 residues. The chain's CDR3 is CATSRTGALNEQFF. CDR3 nucleotide sequence: TGTGCCACCAGTCGGACAGGGGCCCTCAATGAGCAGTTCTTC.

In this sample, this clone turned up once. This rearrangement joins TRBV19 to TRBJ2-7; TRBD2 agrees at 10 bases. The CDR3 has 15 residues. Germline-derived CDR1 and CDR2 are LNHDA and SQIVND (reference sequence). With V trimmed by 4 bases and J by 5 bases, 8 bases remained unmatched. CDR3 DNA: TGTGCCAGTAGTAACCTAGCGGGGGCCTCTCACGAGCAGTACTTC. Residues: CASSNLAGASHEQYF. Supplemented by reference TRBV19 and TRBJ2-7, the full variable domain reads DGGITQSPKYLFRKEGQNVTLSCEQNLNHDAMYWYRQDPGQGLRLIYYSQIVNDFQKGDIAEGYSVSREKKESFPLTVTSAQKNPTAFYLCASSNLAGASHEQYFGPGTRLTVT.

This clone was recorded once. The chain links TRBV9 to TRBJ2-1; 9 bases align to TRBD2. Per germline, CDR1 SGDLS and CDR2 YYNGEE. The J segment lost 7 bases and the V segment lost 5 bases, leaving 13 bases of the junction unmatched. This CDR3 region has 16 residues. CDR3 bases: TGTGCCAGCAGTGGGACCGTAGCGGGGGCCCCGAATGAGCAGTTCTTC. This translates into CASSGTVAGAPNEQFF.

Worth noting for this clone: Other DNA sequences in this specimen translate into the identical CDR3. The rearrangement joins TRBV5-1 to TRBJ2-1; 9 bases are shared with TRBD2. The CDR3 covers 16 residues. The V segment lost 2 bases and the J segment 0 bases; nucleotides outside the gene matches: 3. CDR1 and CDR2 from the germline V gene are SGHRS and YFSETQ. In DNA, the CDR3 is TGCGCCAGCAGCTTTAGCGGGGGAAGCTCCTACAATGAGCAGTTCTTC. This gives the protein CASSFSGGSSYNEQFF.

J is TRBJ2-7 and V is TRBV12-3 or TRBV12-4; D possibly corresponds to TRBD1 (5 bases). CDR3 length equals 12 residues. V lost 5 bases and J lost 10, with 15 bases in between. CDR3 nucleotides: TGTGCCAGCAGTAAAACTATTGGACACCAGTACTTC. This encodes CASSKTIGHQYF.

This clone has more than one count but fewer than ten. J is TRBJ2-1 and V is TRBV19; weak D call: TRBD2 (5 bases). This CDR3 comprises 14 residues. CDR1 LNHDA and CDR2 SQIVND come from the germline V gene (reference sequence). Trimming stripped 3 bases from V and 3 bases from J, with 9 bases between. CDR3 DNA sequence: TGTGCCAGTAGTATTTCGGGGTTCTACAATGAGCAGTTCTTC. This sequence encodes CASSISGFYNEQFF. The full variable domain, rest sourced from reference TRBV19 and TRBJ2-1, is DGGITQSPKYLFRKEGQNVTLSCEQNLNHDAMYWYRQDPGQGLRLIYYSQIVNDFQKGDIAEGYSVSREKKESFPLTVTSAQKNPTAFYLCASSISGFYNEQFFGPGTRLTVL.

The chain carries TRBV20-1 and TRBJ2-2, with 9 bases aligning to TRBD2. Germline CDR1 DFQATT, CDR2 SNEGSKA (reference sequence). The junction had 9 bases not matched to a gene; V was cut back by 3 bases and J by 4 bases. This CDR3 spans 16 amino acids. The CDR3 region is CSASRSGGLGTGELFF. CDR3 DNA: TGCAGTGCTAGTAGGAGCGGGGGGCTGGGCACCGGGGAGCTGTTTTTT.

A few counts support this clone. The gene calls are TRBV13 and TRBJ1-4; D is unresolved. Germline V gives CDR1 PRHDT, CDR2 FYEKMQ (reference sequence). The CDR3 length is 13 residues. Trimming removed 6 bases from V and 5 bases from J, with 10 bases in between. This CDR3 is CASRSRRNEKLFF. CDR3 DNA sequence: TGTGCCAGCAGATCAAGAAGAAATGAAAAACTGTTTTTT. Variable domain in full (rest from reference TRBV13 and TRBJ1-4): AAGVIQSPRHLIKEKRETATLKCYPIPRHDTVYWYQQGPGQDPQFLISFYEKMQSDKGSIPDRFSAQQFSDYHSELNMSSLELGDSALYFCASRSRRNEKLFFGSGTQLSVL.

This chain uses TRBV25-1 with TRBJ1-2; D call uncertain. The CDR3 is made up of 14 amino acids. V was clipped by 5 bases and J by 10 bases, with 20 bases between them. Germline values: CDR1 MGHDK, CDR2 SYGVNS. CDR3 coding DNA: TGTGCCAGCAGTCCCCCAGCGAGCTATGGAAACTACACCTTC. Translated, it gives CASSPPASYGNYTF.

The chain has TRBV29-1 and TRBJ2-5; the D gene is possibly TRBD1 (5 bases). V lost 6 bases, J lost 0 bases, and 20 bases lay in between. The CDR3 sequence is 16 residues long. The germline V gene encodes CDR1 SQVTM and CDR2 ANQGSEA. This chain's CDR3 is CSVTLFPDSHQETQYF. The CDR3 DNA follows: TGCAGCGTCACCCTCTTCCCCGACAGCCACCAAGAGACCCAGTACTTC.

In this sample, this clone turned up a few times. The chain couples TRBV13 to TRBJ2-2, with 13 bases matching TRBD2. The CDR3 totals 17 residues. Germline V gene lookup returns CDR1 PRHDT and CDR2 FYEKMQ (reference sequence). Trimming removed 0 bases from V and 5 bases from J; junction bases left unmatched: 3. The CDR3 is CASSLGGTSGTTGELFF. The DNA of the CDR3 is TGTGCCAGCAGCTTAGGAGGGACTAGCGGGACTACCGGGGAGCTGTTTTTT.

This chain links TRBV7-9 with TRBJ1-3; the D is unclear. The CDR3 sequence is 15 residues long. Germline CDR1 SEHNR, CDR2 FQNEAQ (reference sequence). Trimming cost V 4 bases and J 2 bases, with 12 bases left between them. The CDR3 nucleotides read TGTGCCAGCAGCTCCCCCAGAGGCGCTGGAAACACCATATATTTT. Its translation is CASSSPRGAGNTIYF.

The rearrangement links TRBV18 to TRBJ1-6, with D hard to call. The V end was cut by 2 bases, the J end by 5 bases, with 16 bases between. CDR1 and CDR2 from the germline V gene are KGHSH and LQKENI. There are 17 residues in the CDR3. CDR3 sequence (DNA): TGTGCCAGCTCACCAAGGACGGGGTTTGGGGATAATTCACCCCTCCACTTT. Translating it yields CASSPRTGFGDNSPLHF.

In DNA form, the CDR3 reads TGTGCCAGCAGTTCGCATGAGGGCGGGGAGCTGTTTTTT. Its translation: CASSSHEGGELFF. V usage is TRBV6-6 and J usage is TRBJ2-2; a possible D gene is TRBD2 (5 bases). CDR1 MNHNY and CDR2 SVGAGI come from the germline V gene (reference sequence). The length of the CDR3 is 13 residues. The V end lost 4 bases, the J end lost 7 bases, and 10 bases lay between the germline ends.

The rearrangement links TRBV9 to TRBJ2-7; tentatively, D is TRBD2 (7 bases). The germline gives CDR1 SGDLS, CDR2 YYNGEE. CDR3 length: 15 amino acids. The V gene lost 7 bases and the J gene lost 3 bases, with 20 bases spanning the gap. The CDR3 DNA sequence: TGTGCCAGCTCGCCCCATGAGGGGGGGTACTACGAGCAGTACTTC. It is translated as CASSPHEGGYYEQYF.

The chain combines TRBV19 with TRBJ1-1, with 7 positions matching TRBD1. The germline CDR1 and CDR2 sequences are LNHDA and SQIVND (reference sequence). V shed 4 bases, J shed 5 bases, and the junction held 7 bases outside the gene matches. The CDR3 spans 14 residues. The DNA for the CDR3 is TGTGCCAGTAGTACACAGGGGCGGTTGACTGAAGCTTTCTTT. Translating gives CASSTQGRLTEAFF.

The rearrangement uses TRBV27 and TRBJ2-7; 9 positions agree with TRBD2. CDR3 length: 16 amino acids. V lost 8 bases and J lost 2; bases outside the gene matches: 13. Per the germline V gene, CDR1 is MNHEY and CDR2 is SMNVEV (reference sequence). The CDR3, as DNA: TGTGCCAGCCGCCAGCGGGGGGTTCTGTCTACCTACGAGCAGTACTTC. The encoded protein is CASRQRGVLSTYEQYF.

The chain is built from TRBV6-2 or TRBV6-3 and TRBJ1-4; weak D call: TRBD1 (6 bases). The CDR3 covers 15 residues. Trimming cost V 0 bases and J 8 bases, with 13 bases left between them. The germline V gene encodes CDR1 MNHEY and CDR2 SVGEGT. The CDR3 region has the DNA TGTGCCAGCAGTTACTCGGGAACAACAGGGGAAAAACTGTTTTTT. Translating it yields CASSYSGTTGEKLFF.

The genes are TRBV27 and TRBJ1-2, with TRBD1 as a possible D gene (5 bases). Trimming shortened V by 6 bases and J by 4 bases, and 12 bases separated the two germline ends. Germline CDR1 and CDR2: MNHEY and SMNVEV (reference sequence). This CDR3 comprises 13 residues. In DNA form, the CDR3 reads TGTGCCAGCAGCAAGGGGATCTCCTATGGCTACACCTTC. Translating it yields CASSKGISYGYTF.

This chain uses TRBV2 with TRBJ2-3; 9 bases align to TRBD2. The CDR3 runs to 17 residues. The germline V gene has CDR1 SNHLY and CDR2 FYNNEI. V lost 3 bases and J lost 1; bases outside the gene matches: 8. The CDR3 protein is CASSDLLAGVGTDTQYF. The CDR3 nucleotides read TGTGCCAGCAGTGACCTCTTAGCGGGAGTGGGCACAGATACGCAGTATTTT.

The chain recombines TRBV5-1 with TRBJ1-1; D is uncertain. V was pared by 0 bases and J by 3 bases, with 6 bases between. This CDR3 is 13 amino acids long. Germline CDR1 reads SGHRS; CDR2 reads YFSETQ. CDR3 DNA: TGCGCCAGCAGCTTGGTAACAGACACTGAAGCTTTCTTT. As protein: CASSLVTDTEAFF.

CDR3 in amino acids: CASGLVHRGIIAPRNYNSPLHF. Here the CDR3 DNA reads TGTGCTAGTGGTTTGGTACATCGGGGGATCATTGCCCCTCGGAACTATAATTCACCCCTCCACTTT. The V gene is TRBV12-5, the J gene TRBJ1-6, with a tentative D call TRBD1 (5 bases). With 0 bases removed from V and 3 bases from J, the gap between germline ends came to 27 bases. The CDR3 is made up of 22 amino acids. The V gene's germline CDR1 is LGHNT and CDR2 FRNRAP.

This clone was observed a single time. V gene TRBV10-3 combines with J gene TRBJ2-7; D is uncertain. The CDR3 is 14 residues long. V lost 0 bases and J 1 base, leaving 7 bases between the germline ends. CDR1 ENHRY and CDR2 SYGVKD come from the germline V gene. CDR3 in DNA: TGTGCCATCAGTGAGTCGGCCCAGTCCTACGAGCAGTACTTC. This codes for CAISESAQSYEQYF.

This chain joins TRBV3-1 (or the pseudogene TRBV3-2) and TRBJ2-5; 12 bases align to TRBD2. V lost 0 bases, J lost 6 bases, and 8 bases stayed unmatched. This CDR3 is built from 17 residues. Germline V lookup: CDR1 LGHDT, CDR2 YNNKEL (reference sequence). DNA of the CDR3: TGTGCCAGCAGCCAAGATTTCCCTAGCGGGGGGGCAAAGACCCAGTACTTC. The encoded protein is CASSQDFPSGGAKTQYF.

This sequence joins TRBV30 and TRBJ2-7; D is possibly TRBD1 or TRBD2 (5 bases each). Trimming took off 0 bases at V and 7 bases at J, with 13 bases between the two ends. Germline V gene sequence: CDR1 GTSNPN, CDR2 SVGIG (reference sequence). CDR3 size: 13 residues. This chain's CDR3 is CAWSVTGTREQYF. CDR3 bases: TGTGCCTGGAGTGTAACGGGGACGAGGGAGCAGTACTTC.

This clone was found a few times. The V and J genes are TRBV5-5 and TRBJ1-2; TRBD1 matches at 7 bases. Germline-derived CDR1 and CDR2 are SGHKS and YYEKEE (reference sequence). V lost 2 bases, J lost 8 bases, and 9 bases stayed unmatched. This CDR3 spans 14 amino acids. DNA for the CDR3: TGTGCCAGCAGCTTCCACCCGACAGGGCTAGGCTACACCTTC. It codes for CASSFHPTGLGYTF.

CDR3 sequence (DNA): TGTGCCAGCAGAGCTACGGGAAATTCACCCCTCCACTTT. Translation: CASRATGNSPLHF. The chain uses TRBV7-9 and TRBJ1-6, with unresolved D. The CDR3 is 13 residues long. Deletions cut 6 bases from V and 7 bases from J, with 10 bases between. Germline assignment: CDR1 SEHNR and CDR2 FQNEAQ (reference sequence).

The V and J genes are TRBV2 and TRBJ2-5, with 11 bases aligning to TRBD2. Per the germline V gene, CDR1 is SNHLY and CDR2 is FYNNEI. The CDR3 runs 14 residues. J gave up 5 bases and V 6 bases, and 5 bases lay outside the gene matches. CDR3 sequence: CASSRLAGTETQYF. In DNA, the CDR3 is TGTGCCAGCAGCAGACTAGCGGGGACGGAGACCCAGTACTTC. The whole variable domain, remainder taken from reference TRBV2 and TRBJ2-5, is EPEVTQTPSHQVTQMGQEVILRCVPISNHLYFYWYRQILGQKVEFLVSFYNNEISEKSEIFDDQFSVERPDGSNFTLKIRSTKLEDSAMYFCASSRLAGTETQYFGPGTRLLVL.

V and J are TRBV7-9 and TRBJ2-3; 8 bases agree with TRBD2. V trimming: 5 bases; J trimming: 4 bases; junction bases outside the gene matches: 8. From germline, CDR1 is SEHNR and CDR2 FQNEAQ (reference sequence). This CDR3 has 15 residues. As DNA, the CDR3 is TGTGCCAGCAGCCCTAAGCGGGGGAGCCCAGATACGCAGTATTTT. It translates to CASSPKRGSPDTQYF.

The chain carries TRBV5-6 and TRBJ2-7; D possibly corresponds to TRBD1 (6 bases). The germline gives CDR1 SGHDT, CDR2 YYEEEE. The CDR3 is 15 residues long. Trimming took 2 bases from V and 6 from J, leaving 18 bases between them. The CDR3 protein is CASSLRGSSPSEQYF. The CDR3 coding sequence is TGTGCCAGCAGCTTAAGGGGGTCGTCTCCCTCCGAGCAGTACTTC.

The chain employs TRBV5-4 and TRBJ1-2; 8 nucleotides align to TRBD1. Germline V gene sequence: CDR1 SGHNT, CDR2 YYREEE (reference sequence). The V gene end was trimmed by 4 bases and the J gene end by 7 bases; junction bases not matched to a gene: 6. This CDR3 contains 13 residues. CDR3 protein: CASSTQGAGGYTF. CDR3 in DNA: TGTGCCAGCAGCACTCAGGGGGCTGGTGGCTACACCTTC.